Listed below are T cell receptor beta chains from one sample, sequenced in a study of OX40 agonist ivuxolimab in advanced cancers. Clones were read by immunoSEQ multiplex PCR, and TCRdb kept only the in-frame ones, dropping some. The sample includes about 41,000 clones, more than 75% of them seen just once. Sequencing was performed on CD4+ or CD8+ T cells sorted from blood, taken in a trial of the OX40 agonist ivuxolimab. Receptor source: an adult with an advanced solid tumor such as melanoma, head and neck, liver or kidney cancer. Both conserved end residues are part of each CDR3. A D gene is named only where the DNA matches it firmly. For some rows the clone size is stated as once, few or many, or as a class when expanded; others skip it.

TRBV7-2,TRBJ2-3,TRBD1,NA,CASSNRDRTQYF,TGTGCCAGCAGCAACCGGGACAGAACGCAGTATTTT
TRBV6-1,TRBJ2-3,NA,NA,CASSEMTGFDTQYF,TGTGCCAGCAGTGAGATGACAGGTTTTGATACGCAGTATTTT
TRBV9,TRBJ2-3,NA,NA,CASSVAGQRLTTDTQYF,TGTGCCAGCAGCGTAGCTGGACAGCGACTCACCACAGATACGCAGTATTTT
TRBV6-1,TRBJ2-4,TRBD1,once,CASSEGTVNIQYF,TGTGCCAGCAGTGAGGGGACAGTCAACATTCAGTACTTC
TRBV11-3,TRBJ1-1,NA,NA,CASSLGQGTEAFF,TGTGCCAGCAGCTTAGGTCAGGGCACTGAAGCTTTCTTT
TRBV28,TRBJ2-2,NA,NA,CASKGRPGGELFF,TGTGCCAGCAAGGGGAGACCTGGCGGGGAGCTGTTTTTT
TRBV2,TRBJ2-5,NA,NA,CASSRTERGGKYF,TGTGCCAGCAGCCGGACCGAACGGGGCGGGAAGTACTTC
TRBV30,TRBJ2-7,NA,NA,CAWSRTPSYEQYF,TGTGCCTGGAGTCGGACACCTTCCTACGAGCAGTACTTC
TRBV21-1,TRBJ2-3,NA,NA,CASSKWTIKQYTQYF,TGTGCCAGCAGCAAGTGGACTATCAAACAGTATACGCAGTATTTT
TRBV20-1,TRBJ2-7,TRBD1,NA,CSAVQGGEQYF,TGCAGTGCCGTACAGGGGGGCGAGCAGTACTTC
TRBV9,TRBJ2-5,TRBD2,NA,CASSALDGGGQETQYF,TGTGCCAGCAGCGCTTTGGACGGGGGGGGACAAGAGACCCAGTACTTC
TRBV27,TRBJ1-4,TRBD1,NA,CASSLSGRQGWPNEKLFF,TGTGCCAGCAGTTTATCGGGAAGACAGGGTTGGCCTAATGAAAAACTGTTTTTT
TRBV7-6,TRBJ2-3,NA,NA,CASSPGLGRDTQYF,TGTGCCAGCAGCCCCGGACTGGGTCGGGATACGCAGTATTTT
TRBV4-2,TRBJ2-5,TRBD2,NA,CASSQLTSGQETQYF,TGTGCCAGCAGCCAACTGACTAGCGGACAAGAGACCCAGTACTTC
TRBV9,TRBJ1-1,NA,NA,CASSARDHTEAFF,TGTGCCAGCAGCGCCCGGGACCACACTGAAGCTTTCTTT
TRBV4-2,TRBJ2-3,NA,few,CASSQGEGAWRGKAQYF,TGTGCCAGCAGCCAAGGGGAGGGGGCGTGGAGGGGCAAGGCGCAGTATTTT
TRBV7-9,TRBJ1-5,NA,few,CASSNSRGESNQPQHF,TGTGCCAGCAGCAACTCTAGGGGGGAAAGCAATCAGCCCCAGCATTTT
TRBV11-2,TRBJ2-4,TRBD1,NA,CASRKLRDRENIQYF,TGTGCCAGCAGAAAGCTTCGGGACAGGGAAAACATTCAGTACTTC
TRBV5-8,TRBJ2-7,TRBD2,NA,CASSSKRGYEQYF,TGTGCCAGCAGCTCTAAGCGGGGTTACGAGCAGTACTTC
TRBV6-5,TRBJ2-1,NA,NA,CASSYSQRRRGNEQFF,TGTGCCAGCAGTTACTCTCAGCGGCGGAGGGGCAATGAGCAGTTCTTC
TRBV2,TRBJ1-6,NA,NA,CASSGQFNSPLHF,TGTGCCAGCAGTGGGCAGTTCAATTCACCCCTCCACTTT
TRBV6-5,TRBJ2-7,NA,once,CASSFRLTSPYEQYF,TGTGCCAGCAGTTTCAGACTTACCTCGCCGTACGAGCAGTACTTC
TRBV2,TRBJ2-3,NA,NA,CATGSLSDTQYF,TGTGCCACCGGCAGCTTATCAGATACGCAGTATTTT
TRBV4-1,TRBJ2-5,TRBD2,once,CASSRLLAGFQETQYF,TGCGCCAGCAGCCGCCTACTAGCGGGGTTCCAAGAGACCCAGTACTTC
TRBV28,TRBJ1-6,NA,NA,CASNTPLTEEPLHF,TGTGCCAGCAACACCCCCCTGACCGAGGAGCCCCTCCACTTT
TRBV7-2,TRBJ2-3,NA,once,CASSLGRKDTQYF,TGTGCCAGCAGCCTCGGGCGGAAAGATACGCAGTATTTT
TRBV5-5,TRBJ2-1,NA,NA,CASSLARWGSYNEQFF,TGTGCCAGCAGCTTGGCCCGCTGGGGCTCCTACAATGAGCAGTTCTTC
TRBV6-5,TRBJ2-7,NA,NA,CASSYSLASYEQYF,TGTGCCAGCAGTTACTCCCTAGCATCATACGAGCAGTACTTC
TRBV5-3,TRBJ2-7,NA,once,CARSLGPWYYEQYF,TGTGCCAGAAGCTTGGGCCCCTGGTACTACGAGCAGTACTTC
TRBV5-1,TRBJ2-7,TRBD2,NA,CASSWEGGPYEQYF,TGCGCCAGCAGCTGGGAGGGAGGGCCTTACGAGCAGTACTTC
TRBV5-1,TRBJ2-7,NA,NA,CASSLNRDEQYF,TGCGCCAGCAGCTTAAACAGGGACGAGCAGTACTTC
TRBV4-2,TRBJ2-3,NA,NA,CASSQDGLASTDTQYF,TGTGCCAGCAGCCAAGACGGTCTAGCCAGCACAGATACGCAGTATTTT
TRBV7-2,TRBJ2-7,TRBD2,NA,CASSSGRGRSYEQYF,TGTGCCAGCAGCTCAGGCCGCGGGAGGTCCTACGAGCAGTACTTC
TRBV30,TRBJ2-4,TRBD2,NA,CAWSNLAGAKNIQYF,TGTGCCTGGAGTAATCTAGCGGGAGCCAAAAACATTCAGTACTTC
TRBV18,TRBJ2-3,TRBD2,few,CASSPDAGLAGNPDTQYF,TGTGCCAGCTCACCAGACGCAGGACTAGCGGGAAACCCAGATACGCAGTATTTT
TRBV11-2,TRBJ2-7,NA,few,CASSDFSGSSYEQYF,TGTGCCAGCAGCGATTTCTCAGGGAGTTCCTACGAGCAGTACTTC